This T cell receptor (beta chain) is from a study of blood T cell repertoires in COVID-19. About the research overall: COVID-19 samples, acute and convalescent, were from the United States, Italy and Spain. Sources were T cells, B-cell-depleted T cells, or PBMCs; the material itself was cDNA or gDNA.

Measured with immunoSEQ multiplex PCR; TCRdb has only the in-frame clones, and not every one. The sample holds about 300,000 clones, roughly 90% seen once. This CDR3 contains 13 residues. Trimming took off 6 bases at V and 4 bases at J, with 12 bases between the two ends. Germline V gene data show CDR1 as SNHLY and CDR2 as FYNNEI. The sample was peripheral blood. The clonotype was recovered from a woman aged 25 to 45 with COVID-19, enrolled during active disease. The chain uses TRBV2 and TRBJ2-5; D uncertain. For the CDR3, the DNA is TGTGCCAGCAGCTTTGACAAAGCAGAGACCCAGTACTTC. Protein sequence: CASSFDKAETQYF.